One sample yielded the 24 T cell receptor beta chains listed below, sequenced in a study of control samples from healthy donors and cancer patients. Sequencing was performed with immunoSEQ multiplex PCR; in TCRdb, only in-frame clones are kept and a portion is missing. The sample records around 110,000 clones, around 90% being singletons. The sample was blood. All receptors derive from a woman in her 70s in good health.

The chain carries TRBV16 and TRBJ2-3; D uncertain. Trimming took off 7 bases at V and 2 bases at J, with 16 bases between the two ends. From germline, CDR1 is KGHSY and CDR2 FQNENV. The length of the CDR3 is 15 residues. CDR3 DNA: TGTGCCAGCACCCCTTTGGAGCTCCACACAGATACGCAGTATTTT. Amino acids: CASTPLELHTDTQYF.

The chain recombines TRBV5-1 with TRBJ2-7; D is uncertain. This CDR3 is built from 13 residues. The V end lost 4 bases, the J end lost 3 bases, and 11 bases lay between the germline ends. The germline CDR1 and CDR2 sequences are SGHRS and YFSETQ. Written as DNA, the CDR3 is TGCGCCAGCAGCAGTGGCAGGAACTACGAGCAGTACTTC. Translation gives CASSSGRNYEQYF.

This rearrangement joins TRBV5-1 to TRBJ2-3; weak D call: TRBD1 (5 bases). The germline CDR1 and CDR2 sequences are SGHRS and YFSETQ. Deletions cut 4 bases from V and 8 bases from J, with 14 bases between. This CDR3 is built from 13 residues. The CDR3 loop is CASSEDGQGTQYF. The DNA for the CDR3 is TGCGCCAGCAGCGAGGACGGCCAGGGTACGCAGTATTTT. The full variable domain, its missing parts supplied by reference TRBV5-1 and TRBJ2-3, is KAGVTQTPRYLIKTRGQQVTLSCSPISGHRSVSWYQQTPGQGLQFLFEYFSETQRNKGNFPGRFSGRQFSNSRSEMNVSTLELGDSALYLCASSEDGQGTQYFGPGTRLTVL.

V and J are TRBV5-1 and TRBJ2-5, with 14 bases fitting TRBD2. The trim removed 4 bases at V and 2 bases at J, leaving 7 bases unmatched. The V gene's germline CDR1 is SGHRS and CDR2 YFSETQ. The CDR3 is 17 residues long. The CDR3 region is CASSGKGLAGAQETQYF. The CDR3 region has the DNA TGCGCCAGCAGCGGGAAGGGACTAGCGGGGGCGCAAGAGACCCAGTACTTC.

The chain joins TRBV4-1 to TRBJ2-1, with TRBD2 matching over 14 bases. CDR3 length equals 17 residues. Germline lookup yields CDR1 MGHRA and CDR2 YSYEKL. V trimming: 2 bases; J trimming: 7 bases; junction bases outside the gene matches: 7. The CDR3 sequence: CASSQPQGLAGANEQFF. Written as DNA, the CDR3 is TGCGCCAGCAGCCAACCCCAGGGACTAGCGGGGGCGAATGAGCAGTTCTTC.

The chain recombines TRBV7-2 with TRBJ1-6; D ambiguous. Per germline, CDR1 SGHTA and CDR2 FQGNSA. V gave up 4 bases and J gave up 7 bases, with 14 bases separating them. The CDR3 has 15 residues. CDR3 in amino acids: CASSWGYSGNSPLHF. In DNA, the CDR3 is TGTGCCAGCAGCTGGGGATACAGTGGAAATTCACCCCTCCACTTT.

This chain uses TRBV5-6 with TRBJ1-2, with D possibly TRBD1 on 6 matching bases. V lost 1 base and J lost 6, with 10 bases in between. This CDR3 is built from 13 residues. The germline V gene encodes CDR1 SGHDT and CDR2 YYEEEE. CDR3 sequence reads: CASSLTGTDGYTF. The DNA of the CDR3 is TGTGCCAGCAGCTTGACAGGGACCGATGGCTACACCTTC.

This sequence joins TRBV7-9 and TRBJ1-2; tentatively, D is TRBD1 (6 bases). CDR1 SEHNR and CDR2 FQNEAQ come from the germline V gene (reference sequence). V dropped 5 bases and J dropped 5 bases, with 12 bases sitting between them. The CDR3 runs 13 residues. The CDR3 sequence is CASSQGTPYGYTF. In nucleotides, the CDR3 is TGTGCCAGCAGCCAGGGGACGCCATATGGCTACACCTTC.

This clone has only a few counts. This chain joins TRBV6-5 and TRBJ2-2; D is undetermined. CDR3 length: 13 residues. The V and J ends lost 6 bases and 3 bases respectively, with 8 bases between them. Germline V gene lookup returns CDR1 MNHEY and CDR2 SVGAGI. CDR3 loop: CASSRSDTGELFF. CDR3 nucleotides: TGTGCCAGCAGCCGGTCTGACACCGGGGAGCTGTTTTTT.

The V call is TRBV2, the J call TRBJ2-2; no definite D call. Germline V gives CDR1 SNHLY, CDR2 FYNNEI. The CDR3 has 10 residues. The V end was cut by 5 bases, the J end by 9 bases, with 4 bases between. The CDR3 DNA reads TGTGCCAGCAGTATAAGGGAGCTGTTTTTT. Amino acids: CASSIRELFF.

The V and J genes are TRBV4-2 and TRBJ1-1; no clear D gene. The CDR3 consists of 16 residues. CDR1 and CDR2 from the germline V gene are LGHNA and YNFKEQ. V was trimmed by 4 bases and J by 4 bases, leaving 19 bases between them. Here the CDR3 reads CASSPAAGRVSTEAFF. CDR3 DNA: TGTGCCAGCAGCCCTGCCGCAGGTAGAGTGAGCACTGAAGCTTTCTTT.

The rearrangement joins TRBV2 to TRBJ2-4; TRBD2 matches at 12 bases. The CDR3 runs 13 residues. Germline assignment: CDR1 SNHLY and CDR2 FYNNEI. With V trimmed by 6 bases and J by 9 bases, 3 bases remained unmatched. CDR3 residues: CASRETSGGIQYF. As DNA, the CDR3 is TGTGCCAGCAGGGAGACTAGCGGGGGCATTCAGTACTTC.

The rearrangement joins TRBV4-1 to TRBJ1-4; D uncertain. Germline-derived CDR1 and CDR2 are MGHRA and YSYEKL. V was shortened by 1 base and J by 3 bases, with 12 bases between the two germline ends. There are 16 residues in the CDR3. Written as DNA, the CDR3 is TGCGCCAGCAGCCAAGTCCTGGGATTATCTAATGAAAAACTGTTTTTT. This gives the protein CASSQVLGLSNEKLFF.

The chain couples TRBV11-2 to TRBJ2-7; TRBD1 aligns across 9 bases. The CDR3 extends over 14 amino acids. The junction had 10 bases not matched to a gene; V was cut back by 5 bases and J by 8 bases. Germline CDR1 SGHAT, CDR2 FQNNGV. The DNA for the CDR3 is TGTGCCAGCAGCAGGACAGGGGCCAACGCCAAGCAGTACTTC. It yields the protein CASSRTGANAKQYF.

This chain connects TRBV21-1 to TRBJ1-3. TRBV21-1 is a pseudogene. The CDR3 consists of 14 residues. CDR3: CASSKNLPGNTIYF. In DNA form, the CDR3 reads TGTGCCAGCAGCAAGAACCTCCCGGGAAACACCATATATTTT.

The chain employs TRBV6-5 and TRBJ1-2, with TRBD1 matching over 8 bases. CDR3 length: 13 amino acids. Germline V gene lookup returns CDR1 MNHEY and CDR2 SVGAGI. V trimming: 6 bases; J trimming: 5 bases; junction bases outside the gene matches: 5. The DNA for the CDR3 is TGTGCCAGCAGCCCCCACAGGGGGTATGGCTACACCTTC. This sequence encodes CASSPHRGYGYTF.

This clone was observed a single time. The CDR3 region has the DNA TGCGCCAGCAGTCAACCCCGTTGGCTTATCTATGGCTACACCTTC. Its translation: CASSQPRWLIYGYTF. The chain is built from TRBV23-1 and TRBJ1-2; D ambiguous. TRBV23-1 is labeled an ORF, and its function is uncertain. Trimming cost V 2 bases and J 4 bases, with 14 bases left between them. The CDR3 loop spans 15 amino acids.

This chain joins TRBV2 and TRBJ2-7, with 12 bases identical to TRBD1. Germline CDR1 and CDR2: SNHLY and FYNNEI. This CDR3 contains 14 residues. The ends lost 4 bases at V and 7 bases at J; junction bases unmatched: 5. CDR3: CASSVGTGGWEQYF. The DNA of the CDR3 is TGTGCCAGCAGTGTCGGGACAGGGGGCTGGGAGCAGTACTTC.

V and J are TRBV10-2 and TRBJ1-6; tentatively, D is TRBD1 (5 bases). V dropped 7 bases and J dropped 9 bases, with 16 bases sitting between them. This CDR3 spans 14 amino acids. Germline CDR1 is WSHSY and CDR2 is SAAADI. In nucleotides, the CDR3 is TGCGCCAGCAACCCAGGGCTAATGGGTTCACCCCTCCACTTT. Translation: CASNPGLMGSPLHF.

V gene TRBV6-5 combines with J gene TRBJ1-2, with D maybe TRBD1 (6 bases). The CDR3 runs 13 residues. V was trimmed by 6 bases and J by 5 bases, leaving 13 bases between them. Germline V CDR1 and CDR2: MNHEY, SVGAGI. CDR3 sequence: CASRETGRYGYTF. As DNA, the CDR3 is TGTGCCAGCAGGGAGACAGGACGTTATGGCTACACCTTC.

CDR3 sequence reads: CASSPPARAAPQHF. The CDR3 nucleotides are TGTGCCAGCTCACCACCGGCTAGGGCGGCGCCCCAGCATTTT. The chain recombines TRBV18 with TRBJ1-5; unclear D gene. Germline values: CDR1 KGHSH, CDR2 LQKENI. This CDR3 region has 14 residues. V gave up 0 bases and J gave up 9 bases, with 12 bases separating them.

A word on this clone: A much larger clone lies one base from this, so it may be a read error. CDR3 sequence (DNA): TGTGCCAGCAGCTTGGAGGGGGCTCGTGTCTACACCTTC. It yields the protein CASSLEGARVYTF. The chain is built from TRBV5-8 and TRBJ1-2; the match to TRBD1 covers 7 bases. This CDR3 is built from 13 residues. The germline V gene encodes CDR1 SGHTS and CDR2 YDEGEE. V lost 0 bases, J lost 10 bases, and 6 bases stayed unmatched.

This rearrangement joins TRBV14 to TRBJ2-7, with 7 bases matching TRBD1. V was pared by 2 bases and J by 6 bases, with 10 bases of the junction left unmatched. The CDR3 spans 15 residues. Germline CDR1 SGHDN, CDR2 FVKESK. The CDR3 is CASSQMRQGRSEQYF. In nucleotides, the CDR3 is TGTGCCAGCAGCCAAATGAGACAGGGAAGAAGCGAGCAGTACTTC.

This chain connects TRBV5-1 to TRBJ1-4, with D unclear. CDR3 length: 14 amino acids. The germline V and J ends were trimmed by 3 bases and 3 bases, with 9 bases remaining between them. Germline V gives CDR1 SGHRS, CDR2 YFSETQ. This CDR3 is CASSSVEANEKLFF. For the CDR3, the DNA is TGCGCCAGCAGCTCGGTAGAAGCTAATGAAAAACTGTTTTTT.